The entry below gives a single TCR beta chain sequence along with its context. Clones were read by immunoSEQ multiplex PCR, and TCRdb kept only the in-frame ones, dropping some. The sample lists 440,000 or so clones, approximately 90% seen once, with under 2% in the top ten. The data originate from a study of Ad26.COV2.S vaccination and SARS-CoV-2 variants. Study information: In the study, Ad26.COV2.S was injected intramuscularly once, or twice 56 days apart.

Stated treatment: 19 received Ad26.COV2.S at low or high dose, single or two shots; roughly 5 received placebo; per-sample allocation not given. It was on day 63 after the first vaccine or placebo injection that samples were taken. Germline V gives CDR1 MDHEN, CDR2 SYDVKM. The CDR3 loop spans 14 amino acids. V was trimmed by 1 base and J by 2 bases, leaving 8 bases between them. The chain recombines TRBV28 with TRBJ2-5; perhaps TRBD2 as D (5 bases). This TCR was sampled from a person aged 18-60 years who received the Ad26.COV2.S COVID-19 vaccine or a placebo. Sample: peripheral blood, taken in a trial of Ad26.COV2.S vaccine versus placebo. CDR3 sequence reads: CASSLYGVQETQYF. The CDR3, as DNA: TGTGCCAGCAGTTTATACGGGGTTCAAGAGACCCAGTACTTC.